A single sample is the source of the 14 T cell receptor beta chains below, sequenced in a study of cytomegalovirus exposure and HLA in healthy donors. PCR used 60 Vbeta primers and 13 Jbeta primers. The table came from immunoSEQ multiplex PCR; TCRdb's copy has only in-frame clones and leaves some out. The sample lists 170,000 or so clones, roughly 88% occurring once. The sample consisted of PBMCs. The receptor set was obtained from a man over 45 in good health and CMV-seropositive.

The chain has TRBV27 and TRBJ1-2, with D possibly matching TRBD1 (6 bases). The CDR3 totals 15 residues. The germline gives CDR1 MNHEY, CDR2 SMNVEV (reference sequence). Between the trimmed V and J ends, which lost 4 bases and 3 bases, there was a span of 15 bases. Here the CDR3 reads CASSSWDKRDYGYTF. The CDR3 nucleotides are TGTGCCAGCAGTTCGTGGGACAAACGGGACTATGGCTACACCTTC.

V usage is TRBV12-5 and J usage is TRBJ2-5; D is undetermined. This CDR3 region has 15 residues. Trimming removed 0 bases from V and 4 bases from J, with 12 bases in between. The germline V gene has CDR1 LGHNT and CDR2 FRNRAP. DNA of the CDR3: TGTGCTAGTGGTTTGGTCACCGGGTCAGCAGAGACCCAGTACTTC. Translation: CASGLVTGSAETQYF.

V is TRBV5-1 and J is TRBJ2-5, with a possible D match to TRBD1 (7 bases). The J call may be incorrect, as the DNA end agrees better with TRBJ2-7. CDR1 and CDR2 from the germline V gene are SGHRS and YFSETQ. CDR3 length: 14 residues. CDR3 amino acids: CASSPQGGIYEQYF. Written as DNA, the CDR3 is TGCGCCAGCAGCCCGCAGGGGGGAATCTACGAGCAGTACTTC.

This chain connects TRBV18 to TRBJ1-1, with TRBD1 identical over 9 bases. After removal of 3 bases from V and 5 bases from J, the junction contained 7 bases not matched to a gene. The CDR3 is 15 amino acids. The germline V gene has CDR1 KGHSH and CDR2 LQKENI. The CDR3 nucleotides are TGTGCCAGCTCACCTCGGGACAGGGAAGGGACTGAAGCTTTCTTT. This sequence encodes CASSPRDREGTEAFF. The full variable domain, rest sourced from reference TRBV18 and TRBJ1-1, is NAGVMQNPRHLVRRRGQEARLRCSPMKGHSHVYWYRQLPEEGLKFMVYLQKENIIDESGMPKERFSAEFPKEGPSILRIQQVVRGDSAAYFCASSPRDREGTEAFFGQGTRLTVV.

The chain couples TRBV29-1 to TRBJ2-3; D is perhaps TRBD1 (5 bases). Trimming took 0 bases from V and 0 from J, leaving 13 bases between them. CDR1 SQVTM and CDR2 ANQGSEA come from the germline V gene. There are 16 residues in the CDR3. The CDR3 DNA reads TGCAGCGTTGAAGAAGGGGCTCCCCCAAGCACAGATACGCAGTATTTT. This sequence encodes CSVEEGAPPSTDTQYF.

This clone was picked up a small number of times. This rearrangement joins TRBV5-6 to TRBJ2-1; 9 bases are shared with TRBD2. Losses at the gene ends were 4 bases for V and 0 bases for J; bases not matched to a gene: 8. Germline loops: CDR1 SGHDT, CDR2 YYEEEE. The CDR3 is 17 amino acids. The CDR3 reads CASSLLTSGYSYNEQFF. The CDR3 DNA is TGTGCCAGCAGCCTACTGACTAGCGGTTACTCCTACAATGAGCAGTTCTTC.

The chain couples TRBV29-1 to TRBJ2-1, with TRBD2 identical over 10 bases. Germline trimming cut 4 bases from V and 4 bases from J; bases unmatched to any gene: 7. CDR1 SQVTM and CDR2 ANQGSEA come from the germline V gene. The CDR3 is made up of 15 amino acids. CDR3 in DNA: TGCAGCGTTGTTTCAAGCGGGAGGGGGTACAATGAGCAGTTCTTC. It encodes CSVVSSGRGYNEQFF.

The chain combines TRBV5-1 with TRBJ2-7, with D possibly TRBD1 on 6 matching bases. Between the trimmed V and J ends, which lost 4 bases and 6 bases, there was a span of 20 bases. The germline gives CDR1 SGHRS, CDR2 YFSETQ. CDR3 length: 15 amino acids. This CDR3 reads CASSLPATGPAEQYF. The CDR3 region has the DNA TGCGCCAGCAGCCTGCCGGCGACAGGTCCAGCCGAGCAGTACTTC.

This clone has just one count. The genes are TRBV18 and TRBJ1-1; weak D call: TRBD1 (6 bases). Trimming stripped 6 bases from V and 8 bases from J, with 16 bases between. Germline V gene sequence: CDR1 KGHSH, CDR2 LQKENI. This CDR3 region has 13 residues. CDR3 coding DNA: TGTGCCAGCTCCCCCAGGGGCGGGGGAGAAGCTTTCTTT. Translating it yields CASSPRGGGEAFF.

The chain uses TRBV11-2 and TRBJ2-3; maybe TRBD1 (5 bases). The germline V gene encodes CDR1 SGHAT and CDR2 FQNNGV. This CDR3 has 13 amino acids. The V end lost 1 base, the J end lost 4 bases, and 6 bases lay between the germline ends. The CDR3 DNA sequence: TGTGCCAGCAGCTTAGGGGGCTCAGATACGCAGTATTTT. It encodes CASSLGGSDTQYF.

This sequence joins TRBV7-3 and TRBJ2-5; D possibly corresponds to TRBD2 (5 bases). V lost 0 bases to trimming and J lost 5 bases, with 13 bases between them. Germline lookup yields CDR1 SGHTA and CDR2 FQGTGA. The CDR3 totals 15 residues. The CDR3 region is CASSLTGGGQETQYF. The CDR3, as DNA: TGTGCCAGCAGCTTAACGGGCGGCGGGCAGGAGACCCAGTACTTC. Together with reference TRBV7-3 and TRBJ2-5, the CDR3 gives the full variable domain: GAGVSQTPSNKVTEKGKYVELRCDPISGHTALYWYRQSLGQGPEFLIYFQGTGAADDSGLPNDRFFAVRPEGSVSTLKIQRTERGDSAVYLCASSLTGGGQETQYFGPGTRLLVL.

The V and J genes are TRBV15 and TRBJ2-2; TRBD2 matches at 7 bases. Germline values: CDR1 LNHNV, CDR2 YYDKDF (reference sequence). The CDR3 extends over 14 amino acids. The trim removed 9 bases at V and 5 bases at J, leaving 9 bases unmatched. CDR3 in amino acids: CATREGGMTGELFF. The CDR3, as DNA: TGTGCCACGAGGGAGGGAGGAATGACCGGGGAGCTGTTTTTT.

This clone was found once. At the DNA level, this CDR3 is encoded by other sequences in the same sample as well. This chain connects TRBV5-1 to TRBJ1-5; D ambiguous. The CDR3 spans 13 residues. Germline CDR1 is SGHRS and CDR2 is YFSETQ. V dropped 3 bases and J dropped 3 bases, with 7 bases sitting between them. CDR3: CASSSVPNQPQHF. The CDR3 nucleotides are TGCGCCAGCAGCTCCGTCCCCAATCAGCCCCAGCATTTT.

This rearrangement joins TRBV6-1 to TRBJ2-7, with TRBD2 matching 10 bases. CDR1 and CDR2 from the germline V gene are MNHNS and SASEGT. The CDR3 covers 14 residues. Unmatched junction bases numbered 7, after V lost 6 bases and J lost 5 bases. CDR3 nucleotide sequence: TGTGCCAGCAGGCTGCAAGCGGGAGGGGACGAGCAGTACGTC. Its translation is CASRLQAGGDEQYV.